The clone carrying this T cell receptor beta chain has just a few counts. What it recognizes is unknown. This entry is derived from a study of T cell repertoires in cytomegalovirus infection. Overall study findings and caveats: CMV-specific TCR beta clonotypes restricted by HLA-C dominated the ex vivo response.

TCRdb re-derived calls from the reads in MiXCR, one entry per CDR3 protein. The sample holds about 890,000 distinct CDR3 sequences; approximately 32% are singletons and the top ten take 13%. The germline gives CDR1 SEHNR, CDR2 FQNEAQ (reference sequence). Trimming at V came to 7 bases and at J to 0 bases, leaving 4 bases not matched to a gene. This CDR3 contains 14 residues. The genes are TRBV7-9 and TRBJ2-5; 8 bases match TRBD2. The starting material was cultured CD8+ T cells from PBMCs, obtained from culture after CMV antigen stimulation. The sequence was collected from a human donor in good health (CMV status not recorded). Some clones in this sample may be carry-over from other donors' samples. CDR3 sequence reads: CASILLADQETQYF. CDR3 nucleotide sequence: TGTGCCAGCATCCTACTAGCGGACCAAGAGACCCAGTACTTC.